This T cell receptor (beta chain) came from a study of T cells in Graves' hyperthyroidism and ophthalmopathy (dated by TCRdb to the late 2010s). With respect to the entire study: Peripheral blood samples were taken at initial diagnosis, before any treatment was given. TCR V-J signatures able to tell the groups apart were searched for in a discovery cohort of 90 to 100 patients, of whom under 45 had Graves' ophthalmopathy and 57 had stable Graves' hyperthyroidism. Prospective prediction of ophthalmopathy was tested in an independent validation cohort of 18 to 20 hyperthyroidism patients and around 16 patients who later progressed to ophthalmopathy. For training and testing, the 80 to 100 patients in the discovery cohort were randomly divided in a 7:3 ratio. Thyroid tissue and blood T-cell repertoires from roughly six Graves' hyperthyroidism patients were also compared in the study. Once sampling was done, hyperthyroidism patients were given methimazole at a starting dose of 30 mg daily, whereas ophthalmopathy patients were given high-dose intravenous methylprednisolone. According to the paper, TCR Vbeta CDR3 sequencing was carried out on some 130 peripheral blood samples, which came from 40 to 45 ophthalmopathy, 70 to 80 hyperthyroidism and approximately 17 progressor patients. Here is what the overall study found, with its caveats: In cross-validation, a model built on a 13 V-J signature told ophthalmopathy apart from stable hyperthyroidism with less than 90% sensitivity and roughly 82% specificity, and in testing the same model reached 80%/75%. Most expanded thyroid clonotypes (frequency above 0.001) were also detected in blood, a finding suggesting that blood repertoires may reflect thyroid immune responses. In validation, progression to ophthalmopathy was predicted by the model with roughly 71% sensitivity and 72% to 85% specificity, a median of about 6 months before onset. Sample size was not statistically predetermined, and blinding of investigators to group allocation was not performed.

TCR beta CDR3 regions were amplified from RNA transcripts. For the first round of RT-PCR on the TCR CDR3, the HTBI primer set was used together with the Qiagen OneStep RT-PCR kit. Libraries were constructed in a second round of multiplex PCR, after which size selection and purification were carried out. Paired-end sequencing of the libraries was performed with 100 bp reads on an Illumina HiSeq2000. The study's processing was this. SOAPnuke was used to process the raw data, throwing out any read that contained adapters or uncalled bases, had a mean Phred below 15, or lacked an exact constant-primer or identifier match. High-quality paired reads were merged using COPE v1.2.5, and each unique nucleotide sequence was defined as a clonotype. MiTCR v1.1 was used to align the clonotypes against IMGT TRBV, TRBD and TRBJ reference segments. The analysis was restricted to V-J combinations with a frequency above 0.0001, which together covered roughly 99% of the repertoires. A TCS score was defined as the ratio between F50 (clonal expansion) and ExV (chaos), using BLOSUM62-based TCRdist between CDR3 peptides within each V-J. Welch's t-statistics and random forest reduced just over 500 V-J features to 10 to 15, which were used in a naive Bayes classifier (R e1071). TCRdb redid the processing of the public reads, applying fastp at Q25 and MiXCR, and retained in-frame beta chains. When rows share a CDR3 protein, they turn into one entry using the most common DNA and genes. The authors' filters were not applied to this entry. The sample includes about 250,000 distinct CDR3 sequences, with 20% to 25% observed a single time. 50% to 75% of the sample is taken by the ten largest.

The CDR3 starts with the cysteine, ends with the phenylalanine, and has 13 residues. Just the 39-base CDR3 DNA is kept, in frame starting at base 1. V loses 8 bases of germline sequence and J loses 6 bases, and the interval between the two ends is 16 bases. Per the germline V gene, SNHLY is the CDR1 and FYNNEI is the CDR2. In regard to this clonotype: The specificity of this receptor is unknown. The record has no base qualities; no much larger clone is one base away.

Moderately to severely active disease, a Clinical Activity Score of at least 3, a NOSPECS grade of at least 4, and a duration under 3 months were present in ophthalmopathy patients. Patients with uncontrolled infections, other autoimmune diseases, pregnancy or lactation were excluded. Diagnoses were established on the basis of clinical symptoms, serum thyroxine and TRAb, thyroid ultrasound, and orbital computed tomography. PBMCs were separated from around 9.1 ml of fresh peripheral blood using Ficoll-Paque density gradient centrifugation. Total RNA was extracted using Trizol reagent, and RNA quality was assessed on an Agilent 2100 Bioanalyzer.

The material sequenced was blood. The receptor was derived from a young man with Graves' ophthalmopathy. The rearranged chain carries TRBV2 and TRBJ1-2; no D gene is confidently identified. In nucleotide form, the sequence is TGTGCCAGCTCCGATACAGAATTCCATGGCTACACCTTC. Its product reads: CASSDTEFHGYTF.